These T cell receptor beta chains were read from a single sample in a study of shared clonotypes between healthy human individuals. Method: immunoSEQ multiplex PCR; TCRdb's copy keeps in-frame clones and lacks some. The data contain about 520,000 clones, 90% to 96% of them singletons. Sequenced: naive CD4+ T cells sorted from blood. Receptors originate from a woman aged 25 to 39 in good health. Each CDR3 is given with its conserved first and last residue. The order of the fields is D gene, clone size, V gene, J gene, CDR3 DNA, CDR3 protein. The D gene is left open where the match is weak. Size is stated for part of the rows, as once, few or many counts, or as a class when the clone is expanded.

d_gene: .
abundance: .
v_gene: TRBV5-5
j_gene: TRBJ2-3
CDR3nt: TGTGCCAGCAGCTTGGGAAGTGGCGGGGTCGCAGATACGCAGTATTTT
CDR3aa: CASSLGSGGVADTQYF

d_gene: TRBD2
abundance: .
v_gene: TRBV6-4
j_gene: TRBJ2-3
CDR3nt: TGTGCCAGCAGTGTCGAAGCGGGAGGGACCACAGATACGCAGTATTTT
CDR3aa: CASSVEAGGTTDTQYF

d_gene: .
abundance: .
v_gene: TRBV6-5
j_gene: TRBJ1-1
CDR3nt: TGTGCCAGCAGTTCCTGGACCCCCCGGGGCACTGAAGCTTTCTTT
CDR3aa: CASSSWTPRGTEAFF

d_gene: TRBD2
abundance: .
v_gene: TRBV6-1
j_gene: TRBJ2-1
CDR3nt: TGTGCCACGTCGACTAGCGGGAGGACTAATGAGCAGTTCTTC
CDR3aa: CATSTSGRTNEQFF

d_gene: TRBD2
abundance: .
v_gene: TRBV5-8
j_gene: TRBJ2-3
CDR3nt: TGTGCCAGCAGCTTGGCTAGCGGGACTAGCACAGATACGCAGTATTTT
CDR3aa: CASSLASGTSTDTQYF

d_gene: .
abundance: .
v_gene: TRBV29-1
j_gene: TRBJ2-5
CDR3nt: TGCAGCGACATAAATCAGCGAGCCCAGTACTTC
CDR3aa: CSDINQRAQYF

d_gene: .
abundance: .
v_gene: TRBV5-1
j_gene: TRBJ2-7
CDR3nt: TGCGCCAGCAGTCGAGTTGCATGGGGAGCTAGCTCCTACGAGCAGTACTTC
CDR3aa: CASSRVAWGASSYEQYF

d_gene: .
abundance: .
v_gene: TRBV6-4
j_gene: TRBJ1-1
CDR3nt: TGTGCCAGCAGTGTGGGAAGCAGGGCTTTCTTT
CDR3aa: CASSVGSRAFF

d_gene: .
abundance: .
v_gene: TRBV20-1
j_gene: TRBJ2-1
CDR3nt: TGCAGTGTCAGGGGAGACAATGAGCAGTTCTTC
CDR3aa: CSVRGDNEQFF

d_gene: TRBD1
abundance: .
v_gene: TRBV28
j_gene: TRBJ2-1
CDR3nt: TGTGCCAGCGCCGACAGGGTTGGTGAGCAGTTCTTC
CDR3aa: CASADRVGEQFF

d_gene: .
abundance: .
v_gene: TRBV18
j_gene: TRBJ2-7
CDR3nt: TGTGCCAGCTCACCATCCCGCTCCTACGAGCAGTACTTC
CDR3aa: CASSPSRSYEQYF

d_gene: TRBD1
abundance: .
v_gene: TRBV14
j_gene: TRBJ1-2
CDR3nt: TGTGCCAGCAGCCAAGGGGGCCGGACAGGGGGCAATGGCTACACCTTC
CDR3aa: CASSQGGRTGGNGYTF

d_gene: .
abundance: .
v_gene: TRBV10-3
j_gene: TRBJ2-7
CDR3nt: TGTGCCATCAGGGGACTGACCGCCTCCTACGAGCAGTACTTC
CDR3aa: CAIRGLTASYEQYF

d_gene: .
abundance: .
v_gene: TRBV18
j_gene: TRBJ2-7
CDR3nt: TGTGCCAGCTCACCACCAAGCTCCTACGAGCAGTACTTC
CDR3aa: CASSPPSSYEQYF

d_gene: .
abundance: .
v_gene: TRBV29-1
j_gene: TRBJ2-1
CDR3nt: TGCAGCGTTGAAATGTTTGCTGAGCAGTTCTTC
CDR3aa: CSVEMFAEQFF

d_gene: TRBD1
abundance: .
v_gene: TRBV4-1
j_gene: TRBJ1-6
CDR3nt: TGCGCCAGCAGCCAAGATTGGACAGGGGCAAGACCACCCCTCCACTTT
CDR3aa: CASSQDWTGARPPLHF

d_gene: .
abundance: .
v_gene: TRBV5-4
j_gene: TRBJ2-1
CDR3nt: TGTGCCAGCAGCTTATTAGCCCACGAGCAGTTCTTC
CDR3aa: CASSLLAHEQFF

d_gene: .
abundance: .
v_gene: TRBV5-4
j_gene: TRBJ2-3
CDR3nt: TGTGCCAGCAGCTTGGTTGGCACAGATACGCAGTATTTT
CDR3aa: CASSLVGTDTQYF

d_gene: TRBD2
abundance: .
v_gene: TRBV10-3
j_gene: TRBJ2-2
CDR3nt: TGTGCCATCTCCGGACTAGCGGGAGGGAAGGCCGGGGAGCTGTTTTTT
CDR3aa: CAISGLAGGKAGELFF

d_gene: .
abundance: .
v_gene: TRBV25-1
j_gene: TRBJ2-7
CDR3nt: TGTGCCAGCAGTGAATCCCCGGTGTACGAGCAGTACTTC
CDR3aa: CASSESPVYEQYF

d_gene: .
abundance: once
v_gene: TRBV10-3
j_gene: TRBJ2-7
CDR3nt: TGTGCCATCAGTGAGGGGCAGGGCCCCAGGTCCTACGAGCAGTACTTC
CDR3aa: CAISEGQGPRSYEQYF

d_gene: .
abundance: .
v_gene: TRBV19
j_gene: TRBJ1-4
CDR3nt: TGTGCCAGTAGTATGCTGACAGGCGAAAAACTGTTTTTT
CDR3aa: CASSMLTGEKLFF

d_gene: .
abundance: .
v_gene: TRBV10-3
j_gene: TRBJ1-5
CDR3nt: TGTGCCATCAGTGAGGACAGGAACAATCAGCCCCAGCATTTT
CDR3aa: CAISEDRNNQPQHF

d_gene: .
abundance: .
v_gene: TRBV18
j_gene: TRBJ2-7
CDR3nt: TGTGCCAGCTCACCAATGGACGTATCGGGCTACGAGCAGTACTTC
CDR3aa: CASSPMDVSGYEQYF

d_gene: TRBD2
abundance: .
v_gene: TRBV19
j_gene: TRBJ2-2
CDR3nt: TGTGCCAGTGAAGACCCGGGACTAGCGGGAGGGCCGGGCACCGGGGAGCTGTTTTTT
CDR3aa: CASEDPGLAGGPGTGELFF

d_gene: TRBD1
abundance: .
v_gene: TRBV28
j_gene: TRBJ2-1
CDR3nt: TGTGCCAGCAGTTCCTACTCCGACAGGGCGAGTGGCAATGAGCAGTTCTTC
CDR3aa: CASSSYSDRASGNEQFF

d_gene: .
abundance: .
v_gene: TRBV2
j_gene: TRBJ2-3
CDR3nt: TGTGCCAGCAGGCCACTGGGCTGGGGATTTGACACAGATACGCAGTATTTT
CDR3aa: CASRPLGWGFDTDTQYF

d_gene: .
abundance: .
v_gene: TRBV5-1
j_gene: TRBJ2-3
CDR3nt: TGCGCCAGCAGCTTAGGTGTGCGGGGTCTTCCAGATACGCAGTATTTT
CDR3aa: CASSLGVRGLPDTQYF

d_gene: .
abundance: .
v_gene: TRBV27
j_gene: TRBJ2-4
CDR3nt: TGTGCCAGCAGTCCCCTCGGTGCAGCCAAAAACATTCAGTACTTC
CDR3aa: CASSPLGAAKNIQYF

d_gene: TRBD1
abundance: .
v_gene: TRBV7-2
j_gene: TRBJ2-7
CDR3nt: TGTGCCAGCAGACCACGGACAGGGTATAGATACGAGCAGTACTTC
CDR3aa: CASRPRTGYRYEQYF

d_gene: .
abundance: .
v_gene: TRBV5-1
j_gene: TRBJ2-7
CDR3nt: TGCGCCAGCAGCTTGGCCGAACGCTACGAGCAGTACTTC
CDR3aa: CASSLAERYEQYF

d_gene: .
abundance: .
v_gene: TRBV2
j_gene: TRBJ2-7
CDR3nt: TGTGCCAGCACAGGGTTACCTTACGAGCAGTACTTC
CDR3aa: CASTGLPYEQYF

d_gene: .
abundance: .
v_gene: TRBV28
j_gene: TRBJ1-1
CDR3nt: TGTGCCAGCAGCTTTTGGGACTTGAACACTGAAGCTTTCTTT
CDR3aa: CASSFWDLNTEAFF

d_gene: .
abundance: .
v_gene: TRBV10-3
j_gene: TRBJ2-1
CDR3nt: TGTGCCATCAGAGGTGACGGGGGAAGTACGATGTACAATGAGCAGTTCTTC
CDR3aa: CAIRGDGGSTMYNEQFF

d_gene: TRBD1
abundance: once
v_gene: TRBV5-1
j_gene: TRBJ1-3
CDR3nt: TGCGCCAGCAGCGTAGGGACAGGGCGAAACACCATATATTTT
CDR3aa: CASSVGTGRNTIYF

d_gene: .
abundance: .
v_gene: TRBV28
j_gene: TRBJ1-2
CDR3nt: TGTGCCAGCACCCCCGGGAGAACTAACTATGGCTACACCTTC
CDR3aa: CASTPGRTNYGYTF

d_gene: TRBD1
abundance: .
v_gene: TRBV2
j_gene: TRBJ2-7
CDR3nt: TGTGCCAGCAGTGAGACAGGGAGCGAGCAGTACTTC
CDR3aa: CASSETGSEQYF

d_gene: TRBD2
abundance: once
v_gene: TRBV4-2
j_gene: TRBJ2-1
CDR3nt: TGTGCCAGCAGCCAAGGGACGGGAGGAGGGAATGAGCAATTCTTC
CDR3aa: CASSQGTGGGNEQFF

d_gene: TRBD1
abundance: .
v_gene: TRBV29-1
j_gene: TRBJ2-7
CDR3nt: TGCAGCGTTGACGGACAGGGGTCCTACGAGCAGTACTTC
CDR3aa: CSVDGQGSYEQYF

d_gene: .
abundance: .
v_gene: TRBV20-1
j_gene: TRBJ2-7
CDR3nt: TGCAGTGTGGTGACATCCTACGAGCAGTACTTC
CDR3aa: CSVVTSYEQYF

d_gene: .
abundance: .
v_gene: TRBV19
j_gene: TRBJ1-4
CDR3nt: TGTGCCAGTACATCACCCCGTGAGCGAGAAAAACTGTTTTTT
CDR3aa: CASTSPREREKLFF